These 8 T cell receptor beta chains share one sample of origin, sequenced in a study of OX40 agonist ivuxolimab in advanced cancers. The assay was immunoSEQ multiplex PCR, and TCRdb's table has in-frame clones only and misses some. The sample records more than 60,000 clones, more than 60% being singletons. Sequencing was performed on CD4+ or CD8+ T cells sorted from blood, taken in a trial of the OX40 agonist ivuxolimab. These receptors came from an adult with an advanced solid tumor such as melanoma, head and neck, liver or kidney cancer.

The CDR3 DNA is TGTGCCAGTAGGGGACTAGCGCGTGGGGCAGGGGGCTCGATCCGGAACTATGGCTACACCTTC. As protein: CASRGLARGAGGSIRNYGYTF. The J gene is TRBJ1-2, the V gene TRBV19, with 8 bases matching TRBD1. J lost 2 bases, V lost 6 bases, and 26 bases had no gene match. Germline V gives CDR1 LNHDA, CDR2 SQIVND (reference sequence). The CDR3 is 21 amino acids.

A few counts support this clone. V gene TRBV12-5 combines with J gene TRBJ2-1; a weak D match, TRBD1 (6 bases). V dropped 0 bases and J dropped 6 bases, with 21 bases sitting between them. The germline gives CDR1 LGHNT, CDR2 FRNRAP. CDR3 length equals 18 residues. The CDR3 region has the DNA TGTGCTAGTGGTTTGGTACTGCATTGGGAGAGAGGGGGCAATGAGCAGTTCTTC. Translated: CASGLVLHWERGGNEQFF.

The rearrangement links TRBV27 to TRBJ1-4; possibly TRBD1 for D (5 bases). Germline-derived CDR1 and CDR2 are MNHEY and SMNVEV (reference sequence). This CDR3 contains 15 residues. V lost 0 bases to trimming and J lost 5 bases, with 10 bases between them. The CDR3 protein is CASSLSGGSNEKLFF. The DNA of the CDR3 is TGTGCCAGCAGTTTATCGGGGGGATCAAATGAAAAACTGTTTTTT. Filled out from reference TRBV27 and TRBJ1-4, the complete variable domain reads EAQVTQNPRYLITVTGKKLTVTCSQNMNHEYMSWYRQDPGLGLRQIYYSMNVEVTDKGDVPEGYKVSRKEKRNFPLILESPSPNQTSLYFCASSLSGGSNEKLFFGSGTQLSVL.

The V gene is TRBV5-4, the J gene TRBJ1-2; the match to TRBD1 covers 8 bases. The germline V gene has CDR1 SGHNT and CDR2 YYREEE (reference sequence). The CDR3 has 15 residues. The ends lost 1 base at V and 4 bases at J; junction bases unmatched: 6. The CDR3 nucleotides read TGTGCCAGCAGCTTGTCCCTGGGACAGGTCTATGGCTACACCTTC. Translating it yields CASSLSLGQVYGYTF.

Here the CDR3 DNA reads TGCGCCAGCAGCTTGGTCAGGGACACTGAAGCTTTCTTT. It yields the protein CASSLVRDTEAFF. The chain couples TRBV5-1 to TRBJ1-1; TRBD1 might be the D (5 bases). Germline V gene lookup returns CDR1 SGHRS and CDR2 YFSETQ. Trimming took 0 bases from V and 3 from J, leaving 6 bases between them. The CDR3 runs 13 residues.

V is TRBV19 and J is TRBJ2-1; no firm D call. Trimming removed 7 bases at V and 7 bases at J, with 17 bases between. Germline-derived CDR1 and CDR2 are LNHDA and SQIVND (reference sequence). This CDR3 is 14 amino acids long. CDR3 in amino acids: CASTSRTRHNEQFF. In nucleotides, the CDR3 is TGTGCCAGTACTTCTAGGACCCGCCATAATGAGCAGTTCTTC.

This sequence joins TRBV5-4 and TRBJ1-6, with D unclear. The CDR3 sequence is 15 residues long. Trimming stripped 4 bases from V and 7 bases from J, with 15 bases between. From germline, CDR1 is SGHNT and CDR2 YYREEE (reference sequence). In DNA, the CDR3 is TGTGCCAGCAGCCTCTCCGACCTAGGGAATTCACCCCTCCACTTT. Its translation is CASSLSDLGNSPLHF.

The V and J genes are TRBV11-3 and TRBJ2-1; 9 bases line up with TRBD2. V gave up 3 bases and J gave up 4 bases; unmatched junction bases: 4. Germline values: CDR1 SGHNT, CDR2 YENEEA. CDR3 length: 15 residues. The CDR3 sequence is CASSFLAGIYNEQFF. Here the CDR3 DNA reads TGTGCCAGCAGCTTCCTAGCGGGGATATACAATGAGCAGTTCTTC.